The rows below give T cell receptor beta chains drawn from one sample of a study of OX40 agonist ivuxolimab in advanced cancers. TCRdb's table, derived via immunoSEQ multiplex PCR, lists solely in-frame clones and lacks some. The sample includes tens of thousands of clones, around 84% of them seen just once. The sample here was CD4+ or CD8+ T cells sorted from blood, taken in a trial of the OX40 agonist ivuxolimab. The receptor set was obtained from an adult with an advanced solid tumor such as melanoma, head and neck, liver or kidney cancer. Each CDR3 is given with its conserved first and last residue. Fields, in order: clone size, V gene, D gene, J gene, CDR3 DNA, CDR3 protein. D genes are given only for firm matches. Some rows mark clone size as missing; the rest say once, few, many or name a class of expanded clone.

NA,TRBV18,NA,TRBJ1-3,TGTGCCAGCTCACCACGCTCGACATTCTCTGGAAACACCATATATTTT,CASSPRSTFSGNTIYF
NA,TRBV6-5,NA,TRBJ2-4,TGTGCCAGCAGTTACTCAGGGGCGCGAGCCAAAAACATTCAGTACTTC,CASSYSGARAKNIQYF
NA,TRBV6-4,NA,TRBJ2-6,TGTGCCAGCAGACAGACTGGGGCCAACGTCCTGACTTTC,CASRQTGANVLTF
NA,TRBV5-1,TRBD2,TRBJ2-7,TGCGCCAGCAGCTTGGGATCGCCCGGGACTAGCGGGAGCGAGCAGTACTTC,CASSLGSPGTSGSEQYF
NA,TRBV6-6,TRBD1,TRBJ2-3,TGTGCCAGCAGTTCCCACAGGGGGCGCGGCACAGATACGCAGTATTTT,CASSSHRGRGTDTQYF
NA,TRBV7-9,NA,TRBJ1-5,TGTGCCAGCAGCTTAGAAGGGCAGCCCCAGCATTTT,CASSLEGQPQHF
NA,TRBV10-2,TRBD1,TRBJ1-2,TGCGCCAGCAGTGACTCGGACAGGGTGTTGGGCTACACCTTC,CASSDSDRVLGYTF
once,TRBV5-1,NA,TRBJ2-5,TGCGCCAGCAGCTCGTCAGAGAGACAACAAGAGACCCAGTACTTC,CASSSSERQQETQYF
NA,TRBV28,NA,TRBJ1-2,TGTGCCAGCAGTTTATTTGGCAGGTACTATGGCTACACCTTC,CASSLFGRYYGYTF
once,TRBV5-6,NA,TRBJ1-1,TGTGCCAGCAGCTCAGACAGCCGCGCCATGAACACTGAAGCTTTCTTT,CASSSDSRAMNTEAFF
NA,TRBV6-5,NA,TRBJ1-1,TGTGCCAGCAGTTACTTAAAACGCGTGAACACTGAAGCTTTCTTT,CASSYLKRVNTEAFF
once,TRBV7-6,NA,TRBJ2-7,TGTGCCAGCAGCGCCAGGGTTGGCTACGAGCAGTACTTC,CASSARVGYEQYF
NA,TRBV18,NA,TRBJ1-2,TGTGCCAGCTCACCACCGTCCGTTTGGGATGGCTACACCTTC,CASSPPSVWDGYTF
NA,TRBV7-2,NA,TRBJ1-3,TGTGCCAGCAGCCGCGCTCCAACCACCGGGACAACTGGAAACACCATATATTTT,CASSRAPTTGTTGNTIYF
NA,TRBV27,TRBD2,TRBJ2-3,TGTGCCAGCAGTTTATCGGTGGCGGGGGTGGCAGATACGCAGTATTTT,CASSLSVAGVADTQYF
NA,TRBV6-1,NA,TRBJ2-7,TGTGCCAGCACTACCCTCCCTGTCTTACCCTACGAGCAGTACTTC,CASTTLPVLPYEQYF
NA,TRBV25-1,NA,TRBJ2-5,TGTGCCAGCAGTGCGCCTGGGGGACGGCGAGAGACCCAGTACTTC,CASSAPGGRRETQYF
NA,TRBV7-9,TRBD2,TRBJ2-7,TGTGCCAGCACCCCTAAGGCGGGGGGTGGTGAGCAGTACTTC,CASTPKAGGGEQYF
NA,TRBV7-6,TRBD1,TRBJ2-7,TGTGCCAGCAGCTTAGCACAGGGGAACTACGAGCAGTACTTC,CASSLAQGNYEQYF
once,TRBV7-2,NA,TRBJ1-3,TGTGCCAGCAGCTGGGGGGGCGCGGGTGGAAACACCATATATTTT,CASSWGGAGGNTIYF
NA,TRBV11-2,NA,TRBJ1-2,TGTGCCAGCAGCTCGCACGGGACCCCAAGGGGGTATGGCTACACCTTC,CASSSHGTPRGYGYTF
once,TRBV12-5,TRBD1,TRBJ2-1,TGTGCTAGTGGTTCCCCTCGGACAGGGACTTATAATGAGCAGTTCTTC,CASGSPRTGTYNEQFF
NA,TRBV11-3,NA,TRBJ2-5,TGTGCCAGCAGCTCTGGGGCAGCAGAGACCCAGTACTTC,CASSSGAAETQYF
NA,TRBV10-3,NA,TRBJ2-1,TGTGCCATCAAGGGGACGGAGAACAATGAGCAGTTCTTC,CAIKGTENNEQFF
NA,TRBV7-9,TRBD2,TRBJ2-5,TGTGCCAGCAGCTTAGGGACTAGAGGGGAGACCCAGTACTTC,CASSLGTRGETQYF
few,TRBV28,NA,TRBJ1-5,TGTGCCAGCAGTTCGCACCATCAGCCCCAGCATTTT,CASSSHHQPQHF
few,TRBV30,NA,TRBJ1-6,TGTGCCTGGAGTGTACAGGTGTCTAATTCACCCCTCCACTTT,CAWSVQVSNSPLHF
NA,TRBV7-9,TRBD1,TRBJ1-5,TGTGCCAGCAGCCCATCCGGGACAGGCAATCAGCCCCAGCATTTT,CASSPSGTGNQPQHF
NA,TRBV4-1,NA,TRBJ2-5,TGCGCCAGCAGCCGCGCGGTGGGGGTCCAAGAGACCCAGTACTTC,CASSRAVGVQETQYF
NA,TRBV5-1,TRBD1,TRBJ1-2,TGCGCCAGCAGGGGACAGGCTGGCTATGGCTACACCTTC,CASRGQAGYGYTF
NA,TRBV10-3,NA,TRBJ1-1,TGTGCCATCAGTGAGGCCACAGGTATAACTGAAGCTTTCTTT,CAISEATGITEAFF
NA,TRBV5-1,NA,TRBJ1-2,TGCGCCAGCAGCTTGGCGATAGGGGGGTATGGCTACACCTTC,CASSLAIGGYGYTF
NA,TRBV6-4,TRBD1,TRBJ2-1,TGTGCCAGCAGTGGCCGGACAGGGGGCTCCTACAATGAGCAGTTCTTC,CASSGRTGGSYNEQFF
NA,TRBV19,TRBD1,TRBJ2-7,TGTGCCAGTAGTAGACGGACAGGGACCTACGAGCAGTACTTC,CASSRRTGTYEQYF
medium-sized,TRBV5-1,NA,TRBJ1-3,TGCGCCAGCTCTGGAAACACCATATATTTT,CASSGNTIYF
NA,TRBV30,NA,TRBJ1-4,TGTGCCTGGAGCGGGGACGGGACACCCGATACTAATGAAAAACTGTTTTTT,CAWSGDGTPDTNEKLFF
few,TRBV10-2,NA,TRBJ2-1,TGCGCCAGCAGTGGGCAGACAAGATCGGGAAACAATGAGCAGTTCTTC,CASSGQTRSGNNEQFF
NA,TRBV5-1,NA,TRBJ2-5,TGCGCCAGCAGCTTATCCAGGGCCGGGGAGACCCAGTACTTC,CASSLSRAGETQYF
NA,TRBV5-1,NA,TRBJ1-2,TGCGCCAGCAGCACCTCTGGGGGGTCTAACTATGGCTACACCTTC,CASSTSGGSNYGYTF
NA,TRBV18,NA,TRBJ2-5,TGTGCCAGCTCACCACTTGGACAGCAAGAGACCCAGTACTTC,CASSPLGQQETQYF
NA,TRBV2,NA,TRBJ2-7,TGTGCCAGCAGTGAGCAGTGGTACGAGCAGTACTTC,CASSEQWYEQYF